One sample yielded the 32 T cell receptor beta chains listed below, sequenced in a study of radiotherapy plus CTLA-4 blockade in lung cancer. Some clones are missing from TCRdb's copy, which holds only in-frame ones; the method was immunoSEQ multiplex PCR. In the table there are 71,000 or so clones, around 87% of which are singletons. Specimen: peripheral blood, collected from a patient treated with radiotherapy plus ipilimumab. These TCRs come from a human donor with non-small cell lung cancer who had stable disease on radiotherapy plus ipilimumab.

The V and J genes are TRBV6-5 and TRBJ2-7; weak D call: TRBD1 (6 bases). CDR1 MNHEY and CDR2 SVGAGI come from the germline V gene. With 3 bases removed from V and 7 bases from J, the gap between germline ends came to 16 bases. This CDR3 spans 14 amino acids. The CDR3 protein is CASSYVGGVGEQYF. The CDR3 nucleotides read TGTGCCAGCAGTTATGTAGGGGGAGTTGGAGAGCAGTACTTC.

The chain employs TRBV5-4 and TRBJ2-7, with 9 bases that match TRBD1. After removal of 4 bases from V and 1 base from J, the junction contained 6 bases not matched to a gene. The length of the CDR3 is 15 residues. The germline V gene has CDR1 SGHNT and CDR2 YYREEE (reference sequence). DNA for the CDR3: TGTGCCAGCAGCCTCCCGGGACAGGGTTCCTACGAGCAGTACTTC. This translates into CASSLPGQGSYEQYF.

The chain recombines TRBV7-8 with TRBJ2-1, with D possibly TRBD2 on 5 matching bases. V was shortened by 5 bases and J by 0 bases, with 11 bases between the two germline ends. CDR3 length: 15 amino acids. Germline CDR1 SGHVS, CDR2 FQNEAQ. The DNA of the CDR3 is TGTGCCAGCAGCCAGAGGGCAGTCTCCTACAATGAGCAGTTCTTC. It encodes CASSQRAVSYNEQFF.

CDR3 in amino acids: CASSLAGAGNTIYF. The CDR3 DNA reads TGTGCCAGCAGCTTGGCGGGGGCAGGAAACACCATATATTTT. This rearrangement joins TRBV5-5 to TRBJ1-3; D is perhaps TRBD1 (6 bases). CDR1 and CDR2 (germline): SGHKS, YYEKEE (reference sequence). This CDR3 is built from 14 residues. Trimming took off 0 bases at V and 4 bases at J, with 8 bases between the two ends.

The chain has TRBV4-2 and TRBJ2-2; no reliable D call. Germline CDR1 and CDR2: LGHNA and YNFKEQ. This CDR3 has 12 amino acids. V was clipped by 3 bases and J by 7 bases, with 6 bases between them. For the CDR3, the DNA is TGTGCCAGCAGCCAGCCTAGCGGGGAGCTGTTTTTT. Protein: CASSQPSGELFF.

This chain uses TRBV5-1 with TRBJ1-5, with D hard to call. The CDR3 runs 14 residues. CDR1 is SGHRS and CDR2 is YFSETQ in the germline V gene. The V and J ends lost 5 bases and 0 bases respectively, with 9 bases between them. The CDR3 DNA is TGCGCCAGCAGGCGGGATAATAGCAATCAGCCCCAGCATTTT. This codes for CASRRDNSNQPQHF.

The CDR3 DNA sequence: TGTGCCAGCAGCTCCGCGAACACCGGGGAGCTGTTTTTT. It codes for CASSSANTGELFF. The chain links TRBV7-2 to TRBJ2-2; D is unresolved. Germline CDR1 reads SGHTA; CDR2 reads FQGNSA. The CDR3 is made up of 13 amino acids. Between the trimmed V and J ends, which lost 4 bases and 0 bases, there was a span of 3 bases.

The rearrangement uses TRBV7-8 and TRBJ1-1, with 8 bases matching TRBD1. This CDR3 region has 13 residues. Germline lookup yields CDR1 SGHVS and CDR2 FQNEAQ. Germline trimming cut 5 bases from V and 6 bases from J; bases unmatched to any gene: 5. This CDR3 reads CASSQTGDPEAFF. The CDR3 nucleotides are TGTGCCAGCAGCCAGACAGGGGATCCTGAAGCTTTCTTT.

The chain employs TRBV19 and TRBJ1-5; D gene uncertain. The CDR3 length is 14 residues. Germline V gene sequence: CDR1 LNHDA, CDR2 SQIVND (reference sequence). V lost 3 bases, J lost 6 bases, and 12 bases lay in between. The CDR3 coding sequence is TGTGCCAGTAGTATTTTGGCGGTTAGTCAGCCCCAGCATTTT. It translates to CASSILAVSQPQHF.

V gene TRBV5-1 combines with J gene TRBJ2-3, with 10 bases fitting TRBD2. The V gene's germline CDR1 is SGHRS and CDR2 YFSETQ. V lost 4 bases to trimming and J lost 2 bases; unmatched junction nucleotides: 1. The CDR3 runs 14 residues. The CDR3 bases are TGCGCCAGCAGCACTAGCGGGATCACAGATACGCAGTATTTT. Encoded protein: CASSTSGITDTQYF.

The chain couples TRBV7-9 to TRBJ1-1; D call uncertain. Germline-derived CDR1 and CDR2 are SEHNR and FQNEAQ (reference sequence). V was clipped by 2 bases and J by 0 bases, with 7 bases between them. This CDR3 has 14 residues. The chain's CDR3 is CASSLYGLNTEAFF. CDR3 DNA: TGTGCCAGCAGCTTATATGGGCTGAACACTGAAGCTTTCTTT.

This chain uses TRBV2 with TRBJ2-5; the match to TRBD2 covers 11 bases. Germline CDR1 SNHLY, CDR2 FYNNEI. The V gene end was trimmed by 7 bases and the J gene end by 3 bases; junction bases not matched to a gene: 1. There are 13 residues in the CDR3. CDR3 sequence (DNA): TGTGCCAGCATACTAGCGGGGGAAGAGACCCAGTACTTC. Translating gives CASILAGEETQYF.

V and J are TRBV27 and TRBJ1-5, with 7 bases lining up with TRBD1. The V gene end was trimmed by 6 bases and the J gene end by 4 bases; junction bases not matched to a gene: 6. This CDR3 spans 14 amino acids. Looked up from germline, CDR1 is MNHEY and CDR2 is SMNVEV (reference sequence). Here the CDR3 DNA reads TGTGCCAGCAGGCAGAGCAGGGGGAATCAGCCCCAGCATTTT. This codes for CASRQSRGNQPQHF.

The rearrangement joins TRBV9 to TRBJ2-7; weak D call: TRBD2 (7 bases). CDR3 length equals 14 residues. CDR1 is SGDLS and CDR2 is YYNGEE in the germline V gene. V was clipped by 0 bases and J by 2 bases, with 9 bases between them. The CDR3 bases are TGTGCCAGCAGCGTAGAAGGGGGGGCCTACGAGCAGTACTTC. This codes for CASSVEGGAYEQYF.

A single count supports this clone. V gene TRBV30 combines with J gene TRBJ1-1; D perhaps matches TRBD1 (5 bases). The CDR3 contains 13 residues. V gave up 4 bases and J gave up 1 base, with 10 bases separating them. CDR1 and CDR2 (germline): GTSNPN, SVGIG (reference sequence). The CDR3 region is CAWTGYGNTEAFF. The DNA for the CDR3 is TGTGCCTGGACAGGGTACGGGAACACTGAAGCTTTCTTT.

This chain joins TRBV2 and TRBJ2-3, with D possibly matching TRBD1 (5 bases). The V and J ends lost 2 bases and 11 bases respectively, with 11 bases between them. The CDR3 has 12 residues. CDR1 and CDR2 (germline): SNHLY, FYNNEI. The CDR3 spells CASSESGQGQYF. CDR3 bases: TGTGCCAGCAGTGAATCAGGTCAGGGGCAGTATTTT.

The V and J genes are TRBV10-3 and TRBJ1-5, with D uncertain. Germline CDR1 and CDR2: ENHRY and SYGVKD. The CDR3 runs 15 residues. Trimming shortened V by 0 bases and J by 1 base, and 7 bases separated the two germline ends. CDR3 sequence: CAISESKGSNQPQHF. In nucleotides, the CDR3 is TGTGCCATCAGTGAGTCCAAAGGGAGCAATCAGCCCCAGCATTTT.

The CDR3 DNA is TGTGCCAGCAGTTCCATTTCGCCTAGCACAGATACGCAGTATTTT. This gives the protein CASSSISPSTDTQYF. The chain recombines TRBV27 with TRBJ2-3; D gene uncertain. CDR1 MNHEY and CDR2 SMNVEV come from the germline V gene (reference sequence). The CDR3 runs 15 residues. Trimming stripped 4 bases from V and 0 bases from J, with 11 bases between.

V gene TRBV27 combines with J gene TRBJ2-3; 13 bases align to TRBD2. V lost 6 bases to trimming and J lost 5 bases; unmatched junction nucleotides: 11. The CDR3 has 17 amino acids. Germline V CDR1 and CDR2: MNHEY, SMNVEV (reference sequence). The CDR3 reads CASSLRTSGSVVDTQYF. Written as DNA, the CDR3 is TGTGCCAGCAGCCTCAGGACTAGCGGGAGTGTAGTAGATACGCAGTATTTT.

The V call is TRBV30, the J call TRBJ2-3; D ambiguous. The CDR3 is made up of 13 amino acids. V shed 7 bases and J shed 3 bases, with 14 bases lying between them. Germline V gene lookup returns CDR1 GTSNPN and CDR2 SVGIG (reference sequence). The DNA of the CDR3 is TGTGCCTCCCAACGGGCAAGTACAGATACGCAGTATTTT. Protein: CASQRASTDTQYF.

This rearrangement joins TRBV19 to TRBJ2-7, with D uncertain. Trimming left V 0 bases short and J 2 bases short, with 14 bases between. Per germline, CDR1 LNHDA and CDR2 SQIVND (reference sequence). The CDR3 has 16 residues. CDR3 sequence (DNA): TGTGCCAGTAGTATAGAGGGGTGGGGTTGGCCCTACGAGCAGTACTTC. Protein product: CASSIEGWGWPYEQYF.

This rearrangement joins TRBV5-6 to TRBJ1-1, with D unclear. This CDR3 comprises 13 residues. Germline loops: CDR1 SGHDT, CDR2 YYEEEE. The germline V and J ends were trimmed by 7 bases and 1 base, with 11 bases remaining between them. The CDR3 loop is CASLAGKNTEAFF. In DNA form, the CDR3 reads TGTGCCAGCCTGGCGGGGAAGAACACTGAAGCTTTCTTT.

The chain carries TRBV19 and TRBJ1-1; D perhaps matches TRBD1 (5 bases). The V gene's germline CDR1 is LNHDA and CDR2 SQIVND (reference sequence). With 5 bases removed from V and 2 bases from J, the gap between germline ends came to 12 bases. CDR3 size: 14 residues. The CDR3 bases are TGTGCCAGTAGTGGGAGAGGGGCCAACACTGAAGCTTTCTTT. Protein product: CASSGRGANTEAFF.

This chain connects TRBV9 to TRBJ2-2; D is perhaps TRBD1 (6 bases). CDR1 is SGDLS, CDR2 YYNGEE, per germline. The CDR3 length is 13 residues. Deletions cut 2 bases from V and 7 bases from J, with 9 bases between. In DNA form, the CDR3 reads TGTGCCAGCAGCGTCCAGGGGAACGGGGAGCTGTTTTTT. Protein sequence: CASSVQGNGELFF.

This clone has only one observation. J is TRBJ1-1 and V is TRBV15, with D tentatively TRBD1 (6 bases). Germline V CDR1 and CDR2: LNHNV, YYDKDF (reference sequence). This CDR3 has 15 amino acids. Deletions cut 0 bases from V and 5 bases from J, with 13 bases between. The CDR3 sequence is CATSRDRGGWTEAFF. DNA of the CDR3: TGTGCCACCAGCAGAGATAGGGGGGGCTGGACTGAAGCTTTCTTT.

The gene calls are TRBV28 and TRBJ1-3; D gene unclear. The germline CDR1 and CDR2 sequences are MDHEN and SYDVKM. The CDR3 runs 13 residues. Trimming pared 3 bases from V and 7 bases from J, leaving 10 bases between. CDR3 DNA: TGTGCCAGCAGTTTTTTGGGAGTCAACACCATATATTTT. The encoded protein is CASSFLGVNTIYF.

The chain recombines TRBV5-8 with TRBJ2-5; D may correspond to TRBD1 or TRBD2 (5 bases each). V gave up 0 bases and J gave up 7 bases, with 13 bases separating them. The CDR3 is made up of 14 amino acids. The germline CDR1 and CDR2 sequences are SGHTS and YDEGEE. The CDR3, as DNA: TGTGCCAGCAGCTTGGAGGGACCGGACGGGACCCAGTACTTC. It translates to CASSLEGPDGTQYF.

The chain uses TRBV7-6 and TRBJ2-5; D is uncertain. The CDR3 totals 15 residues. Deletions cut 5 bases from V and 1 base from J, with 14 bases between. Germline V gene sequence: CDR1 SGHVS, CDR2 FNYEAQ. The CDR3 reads CASSPSSGPQETQYF. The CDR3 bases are TGTGCCAGCAGCCCTTCCTCAGGCCCCCAAGAGACCCAGTACTTC.

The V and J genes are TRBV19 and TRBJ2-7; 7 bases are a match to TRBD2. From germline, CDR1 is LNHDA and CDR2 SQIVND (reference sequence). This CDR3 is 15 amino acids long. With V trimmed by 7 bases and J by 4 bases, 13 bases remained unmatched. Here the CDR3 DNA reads TGTGCCAGTACCCACGGGGGGAGCGGGCGGTACGAGCAGTACTTC. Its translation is CASTHGGSGRYEQYF.

CDR3 in amino acids: CASSLQGAGGQETQYF. The DNA of the CDR3 is TGCGCCAGCAGCTTACAGGGGGCGGGTGGTCAAGAGACCCAGTACTTC. This sequence joins TRBV5-1 and TRBJ2-5, with 9 positions matching TRBD1. V lost 2 bases, J lost 2 bases, and 7 bases stayed unmatched. The CDR3 is 16 amino acids. Germline V gene data show CDR1 as SGHRS and CDR2 as YFSETQ.

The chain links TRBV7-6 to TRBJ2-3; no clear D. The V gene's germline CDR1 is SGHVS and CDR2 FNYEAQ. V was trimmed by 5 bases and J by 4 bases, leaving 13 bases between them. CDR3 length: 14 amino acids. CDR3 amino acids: CASSPSIGADTQYF. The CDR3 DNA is TGTGCCAGCAGCCCGTCTATTGGGGCAGATACGCAGTATTTT.

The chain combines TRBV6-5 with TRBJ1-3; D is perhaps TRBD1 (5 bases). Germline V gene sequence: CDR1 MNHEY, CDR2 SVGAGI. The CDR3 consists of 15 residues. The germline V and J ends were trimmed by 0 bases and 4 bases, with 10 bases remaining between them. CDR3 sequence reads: CASSYSRTSGNTIYF. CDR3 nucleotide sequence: TGTGCCAGCAGTTACTCCAGGACATCAGGAAACACCATATATTTT.